The text below deals with one T cell receptor beta chain. What it recognizes is unknown. The data originate from a study of shared clonotypes between healthy human individuals. The method was immunoSEQ multiplex PCR; TCRdb's version includes in-frame clones alone and lacks a portion of them. The sample consists of roughly 410,000 clones, about 96% of them appearing once. The healthy adult donors were HIV-negative and reported no recent acute infections or vaccinations. Study-level findings and limits: Clonotype sharing among donors, it was expected, would be affected by sequencing depth. The authors sampled blood alone, and tissue repertoires likely differ.

CDR1 is MDHEN, CDR2 SYDVKM, per germline. Trimming shortened V by 3 bases and J by 9 bases, and 14 bases separated the two germline ends. The CDR3 length is 13 residues. The chain employs TRBV28 and TRBJ1-2; maybe TRBD1 (6 bases). What was sequenced was memory CD8+ T cells sorted from blood. The subset was: CD45RO+ cells pooled with CCR7-negative TemRA cells. The clonotype comes from a man aged 30 to 39 in good health. CDR3 residues: CASSLSEDSSYTF. In DNA form, the CDR3 reads TGTGCCAGCAGTTTGTCGGAGGACAGTAGCTACACCTTC.